The rows below give T cell receptor beta chains drawn from one sample of a study of vaccination effects on CD4 cells after COVID-19. These receptors lack a known antigen. Produced via immunoSEQ multiplex PCR; TCRdb's table is partial and in-frame only. This sample has about 20,000 clones; roughly three quarters occur once, and the top ten carry 9.1%. The sequencing here drew on CD4+ T cells from PBMCs cultured with HCoV-NL63 spike peptides, taken before COVID-19 vaccination. Receptors were obtained from a human donor who received a COVID-19 vaccine. The CDR3 runs from the conserved cysteine through the conserved F or W. A D gene is named only where the DNA matches it firmly. Rows may omit the clone size; those that give it use once, few, many or a size class.

V gene: TRBV10-1; D gene: .; J gene: TRBJ1-1; clone size: once; CDR3 DNA: TGCGCCAGCAGTGAGGAGAATACAGGGCGCACTGAAGCTTTCTTT; CDR3 protein: CASSEENTGRTEAFF
V gene: TRBV2; D gene: TRBD1; J gene: TRBJ1-5; clone size: .; CDR3 DNA: TGTGCCAGCAGTTTTCAGGGGGCTCAGCCCCAGCATTTT; CDR3 protein: CASSFQGAQPQHF
V gene: TRBV11-2; D gene: .; J gene: TRBJ2-5; clone size: .; CDR3 DNA: TGTGCCAGCAGCTTATTTTCAGGGGAAGAGACCCAGTACTTC; CDR3 protein: CASSLFSGEETQYF
V gene: TRBV7-9; D gene: TRBD1; J gene: TRBJ1-1; clone size: few; CDR3 DNA: TGTGCCAGCAGACGACAGGGCTTACAGAACACTGAAGCTTTCTTT; CDR3 protein: CASRRQGLQNTEAFF
V gene: TRBV5-1; D gene: .; J gene: TRBJ2-7; clone size: .; CDR3 DNA: TGCGCCAGCAGCTTGGAAGAAGGCGAGCAGTACTTC; CDR3 protein: CASSLEEGEQYF
V gene: TRBV28; D gene: .; J gene: TRBJ1-2; clone size: .; CDR3 DNA: TGTGCCATCAGCGGTATCCAGGGGTATGGCTACACCTTC; CDR3 protein: CAISGIQGYGYTF
V gene: TRBV10-3; D gene: .; J gene: TRBJ1-5; clone size: few; CDR3 DNA: TGTGCCATCAGCTCAGGGTTGGAGAGCAATCAGCCCCAGCATTTT; CDR3 protein: CAISSGLESNQPQHF
V gene: TRBV7-2; D gene: .; J gene: TRBJ2-3; clone size: medium-sized; CDR3 DNA: TGTGCCAGCAGCTTGAGAGGGCCGCCGAATACGCAGTATTTT; CDR3 protein: CASSLRGPPNTQYF
V gene: TRBV18; D gene: .; J gene: TRBJ1-1; clone size: few; CDR3 DNA: TGTGCCAGCTCACCATTTCGGGAAAGCGGCACTGAAGCTTTCTTT; CDR3 protein: CASSPFRESGTEAFF
V gene: TRBV6-5; D gene: .; J gene: TRBJ1-5; clone size: few; CDR3 DNA: TGTGCCAGCAGTTACTCAGTTATTAGCAATCAGCCCCAGCATTTT; CDR3 protein: CASSYSVISNQPQHF
V gene: TRBV12-3/TRBV12-4; D gene: .; J gene: TRBJ1-1; clone size: .; CDR3 DNA: TGTGCCAGCAGGTTTAGGGGGAACACTGAAGCTTTCTTT; CDR3 protein: CASRFRGNTEAFF
V gene: TRBV5-1; D gene: .; J gene: TRBJ2-7; clone size: .; CDR3 DNA: TGCGCCAGCAGCTTGGAGGGGTTGGGACTCTACGAGCAGTACTTC; CDR3 protein: CASSLEGLGLYEQYF
V gene: TRBV10-1; D gene: TRBD2; J gene: TRBJ2-5; clone size: .; CDR3 DNA: TGCGCCAGCAGCCCTGGCGGGAGGGTCCAAGAGACCCAGTACTTC; CDR3 protein: CASSPGGRVQETQYF
V gene: TRBV5-5; D gene: .; J gene: TRBJ2-1; clone size: .; CDR3 DNA: TGTGCCAGCAGCTTAGGTGGGGGCGGGATGGAAGAGCAGTTCTTC; CDR3 protein: CASSLGGGGMEEQFF
V gene: TRBV2; D gene: .; J gene: TRBJ1-1; clone size: .; CDR3 DNA: TGTGCCAGCAGTAAAGCGAACACTGAAGCTTTCTTT; CDR3 protein: CASSKANTEAFF
V gene: TRBV6-5; D gene: .; J gene: TRBJ1-2; clone size: .; CDR3 DNA: TGTGCCAGCAGAGATACAGGGAAGCCTGGCTACACCTTC; CDR3 protein: CASRDTGKPGYTF
V gene: TRBV4-1; D gene: TRBD2; J gene: TRBJ2-3; clone size: .; CDR3 DNA: TGCGCCAGCAGCCAAGGGATTCCTAGCGGGACTAGCACAGATACGCAGTATTTT; CDR3 protein: CASSQGIPSGTSTDTQYF
V gene: TRBV11-3; D gene: TRBD2; J gene: TRBJ2-5; clone size: .; CDR3 DNA: TGTGCCAGCAGCTTAGGAAGGACTAGCGCTCAAGAGACCCAGTACTTC; CDR3 protein: CASSLGRTSAQETQYF
V gene: TRBV21-1; D gene: .; J gene: TRBJ1-4; clone size: .; CDR3 DNA: TGTGCCAGCAGCAAAGTGACAGGGTCTAATGAAAAACTGTTTTTT; CDR3 protein: CASSKVTGSNEKLFF
V gene: TRBV9; D gene: .; J gene: TRBJ2-1; clone size: .; CDR3 DNA: TGTGCCAGCAGCGTAGATCTGAGGAGCTCCTACAATGAGCAGTTCTTC; CDR3 protein: CASSVDLRSSYNEQFF
V gene: TRBV4-1; D gene: .; J gene: TRBJ2-1; clone size: .; CDR3 DNA: TGCGCCAGCAGCCAAACAGGGTCTCGCTACAATGAGCAGTTCTTC; CDR3 protein: CASSQTGSRYNEQFF
V gene: TRBV18; D gene: .; J gene: TRBJ1-2; clone size: .; CDR3 DNA: TGTGCCAGCTCACCACCGCACAGTGGAAACTATGGCTACACCTTC; CDR3 protein: CASSPPHSGNYGYTF
V gene: TRBV11-2; D gene: TRBD1; J gene: TRBJ2-7; clone size: .; CDR3 DNA: TGTGCCAGCAGCCGCCCGGACAGGGCCTACGAGCAGTACTTC; CDR3 protein: CASSRPDRAYEQYF